This TCR beta chain is drawn from a study of T-cell reconstitution after alpha-beta-depleted transplantation in children. This clonotype was counted ten times or more. A library of TCRbeta sequences, prepared with unique molecular identifiers, was generated. MiXCR, applied by TCRdb to the PCR reads, yields one record per CDR3 protein. The table lists almost 250,000 distinct CDR3 sequences, roughly a quarter of them singletons. The CDR3 sequence is 17 residues long. Trimming took 0 bases from V and 4 from J; bases not matched to a gene: 6. The germline CDR1 and CDR2 sequences are LGHNA and YNFKEQ. The TCR originated in a girl aged 2 to 10 with Fanconi anemia, due to receive a stem cell transplant. Sequences were derived from PBMCs, sampled before TCRalphabeta/CD19-depleted stem cell transplant. J is TRBJ2-1 and V is TRBV4-2, with 10 bases that match TRBD2. The CDR3 is CASSQDRSGRAYNEQFF. The DNA for the CDR3 is TGTGCCAGCAGCCAAGACCGGAGCGGGAGGGCTTACAATGAGCAGTTCTTC.